This entry concerns a single TCR beta chain. Its antigen is currently not known. No base-level quality is on record; no much larger clone is a single base apart. The protocol used for the library was the immunoSEQ multiplex PCR assay. For the multiplex PCR, a mixture combining 60 forward primers for TCR Vbeta segments and 13 reverse primers for TCR Jbeta segments was used. The CDR3 region of rearranged TCR beta genes was amplified from genomic DNA with a multiplex PCR assay. On the Illumina HiSeq System, the amplified TCR beta libraries were sequenced as 87-base-pair reads. As for the authors' bioinformatics: In a later analysis, tens of millions of unique TCR beta chains were counted across the approximately 670 repertoires, and roughly 9.9 million of these chains were shared by at least two donors. To remove PCR and sequencing errors, raw reads were error-corrected and collapsed into unique sequences using a nearest-neighbor algorithm that merged closely related sequences. Alignment of CDR3 sequences to IMGT reference sequences was used to assign V, D and J gene segments. For a sequence to be retained, a match of at least six nucleotides to both a V gene segment and a J gene segment was required. Rearrangements were called productive when the CDR3 lacked stop codons and stayed in frame with V and J; all others were non-productive. Following IMGT convention, CDR3 was defined as the stretch from the second conserved V-encoded cysteine to the conserved J-encoded phenylalanine. The earlier analysis of a few hundred of the donors excluded sequences that lacked an unambiguous match to a single V gene segment. An earlier analysis of 587 of the donors classified V segments as functional when productive rearrangements were above 56.7% and as segregating when the standard deviation between donors was above 5%. A statistical classification framework was built for diagnosing cytomegalovirus status from the catalog of TCR beta chain sequences. A later analysis assigned V and J genes by comparing TCR nucleotide sequences with IMGT/GENE-DB human TR gene sequences. Using the TCRdist pipeline, a later analysis assigned CDR3 sequences along with most-parsimonious VDJ recombination scenarios. In a later analysis, every TCR beta chain was defined by the combination of its CDR3 amino acid sequence and its V-gene family, and reads without a unique V-gene family were dropped. A later analysis removed 592 highly shared, low-generation-probability nucleotide sequences to deal with suspected cross-contamination and a sequencing artifact. A later analysis calculated a clonal expansion index for each public chain from normalized within-repertoire ranks of inferred template counts. In a later analysis, generation probabilities were computed with a VDJ recombination model fitted to out-of-frame rearrangements, and the resulting probabilities were checked against IGoR. Hypergeometric tests were used in a later analysis to score TCR-TCR, TCR-HLA and TCR-CMV co-occurrence, with a repertoire-size bias correction applied to the TCR pairs. To estimate false discovery rates, a later analysis permuted the HLA or CMV assignments 20 times. A later analysis grouped co-occurring TCRs with DBSCAN, adding TCRdist sequence similarity when clustering within HLA-allele-positive subsets. Repertoires with fewer than 30,000 or more than 120,000 public chains were left out of co-occurrence clustering, as were roughly five repertoires with anomalous nucleotide sharing. The table comes from immuneACCESS by way of TCRdb, which keeps in-frame sequences with V and J called. Part of the clones is missing from these tables; in studies checked, under half for an unresolved V gene and the rest for unknown reasons. The D gene and trimming were derived from the DNA, and the V and J assignments and clone size from that table. The sample table shows fewer than 200,000 clones, and 68% are seen once. Roughly 4% of the sample belongs to the ten largest clones.

Spanning cysteine to phenylalanine, the CDR3 consists of 15 amino acids. The CDR3 DNA has 45 bases and is translated from base 1. The germline V gene yields MNHEY for CDR1 and SVGAGI for CDR2. The data belong to a study of cytomegalovirus exposure and HLA in healthy donors (dated by TCRdb to the late 2010s). Background on the whole study: An earlier analysis of about 530 of the donors reported about 260 Gb of sequence data and around 120 million unique TCR beta sequences obtained from around 180 million T cells. Along with the approximately 600-subject first cohort, a separate validation cohort of over a hundred different subjects was used. A later genetic analysis used genome-wide SNP genotypes for about 60% of the roughly 670 donors, treating that subset as a discovery cohort. A later analysis re-examined previously published TCR beta repertoires from roughly 650 donors and added high-resolution HLA genotyping to investigate patterns of TCR occurrence. About five DR-DQ haplotypes were treated as single units for association and clustering because of strong linkage in the cohort. In the later analysis, no new phenotypic data were used to find candidate immune exposures; instead, reliance was placed on TCR beta sequences and their occurrence across donors. An early release that covered 500 to 800 HLA-typed donors contained approximately 300 gigabases of sequencing data and 85 million to 100 million unique TCR sequences. The study profiled the T cell repertoires of hundreds of subjects by immunosequencing and related them to cytomegalovirus serostatus. High-throughput TCR immunosequencing, statistical association of individual TCRs with disease status, and machine learning were combined to predict cytomegalovirus infection status. Typing coverage varied by locus: about 620-640 donors for A, B, C, DRB1 and DQB1; approximately 500 for DQA1; over 600 for DPA1; 450 to 480 for DPB1. Among roughly 400 genotyped donors of the cohort, an average of approximately 240,000 unique TCR beta nucleotide sequences was sequenced per donor, of which about 18% were non-productive. Among the 398 genotyped donors, under 90% belonged to the genetic ancestry cluster associated with self-reported Caucasian donors. HLA typing covered class I and class II loci at four-digit resolution. The aim of the study was to test whether cataloging public T cell receptors could identify signatures of past pathogen exposure. An earlier analysis of 587 of the donors used high-throughput TCR beta sequencing to judge whether each TCR beta V gene segment behaved as functional or pseudogenic. All discovery cohort repertoires had been generated on a single sequencing platform. Donor age, sex, ethnicity and CMV serostatus were collected together with the repertoire data. Study-wide conclusions, independent of this receptor: Broadly in line with IMGT annotations, most TCR beta V segments showed up in productive rearrangements about 90% or about 30% of the time in an earlier analysis of approximately 640 of the donors. Correlated functional status among segregating V segments might be attributable to linkage disequilibrium, but an unknown experimental factor could not be ruled out. A total of fewer than 200 TCR beta chains were listed by the study as associated with cytomegalovirus. Compared with equally common non-associated chains, HLA-associated TCR beta chains in a later analysis were more clonally expanded and had lower generation probabilities. The cohort was sequenced for TCR beta chains only, and without alpha or paired-chain data the features that could be detected were limited. The only immune exposure information available for the cohort was CMV serostatus. Roughly uniform sequencing depth across donors was assumed in presence/absence analyses, although this assumption may not hold. Most TCR sequences were seen in very few donors, while some public TCRs were found in many individuals. A cluster of highly shared sequence variants was judged likely to represent a technical artifact of the sequencing pipeline. Some IMGT-functional V segments, including TRBV6-2 and TRBV6-3, could not be told apart with the 87-base-pair reads, so those segments were excluded. When HLA alleles, especially DR and DQ, strongly co-occurred, TCR associations were difficult to assign to individual alleles. In vitro tests confirmed that a few of the cytomegalovirus-associated TCR beta chains recognize cytomegalovirus antigens. A later analysis reported that several top co-occurrence clusters appeared linked to parvovirus B19, influenza, CMV and Epstein-Barr virus. Compared with the approximately 670-donor mean, donors in an Asian-associated ancestry cluster had fewer N-insertions in productive TCRs, according to a later genetic analysis. A later analysis found that most CMV-associated TCR beta chains appeared HLA-restricted, with HLA associations seemingly driven largely by CMV exposure. HLA typing was unavailable for some donors at each locus, so association tests used only the typed subset. It was suggested by the authors that the approach could potentially be generalized to other disease states and immunological phenotypes. A further reported finding was that TCR beta sequences accurately predicted the HLA-A and HLA-B alleles for most subjects in the first cohort. In a later analysis, some 17,000 TCR beta sequences were associated with specific HLA alleles at a false discovery rate of 0.05. A later analysis found that TCR association rates varied across HLA loci, with DRB1 alleles showing the most associated TCRs and HLA-C alleles the fewest. An association between a missense DCLRE1C variant and V-gene and J-gene trimming of TCR beta chains was found in a later genetic analysis and replicated in an independent cohort. Cytomegalovirus status was reported to be diagnosed by the classifier with high specificity and sensitivity in both the original and validation cohorts. Because counts were too low, around 18 rarely observed V segments, including chromosome 9 orphons, were left out of the earlier analysis of approximately 580 of the donors.

The cohort consisted of 670 or so healthy bone marrow donors. At the time of sampling, every cohort member was nominally healthy, though immune exposures that went unrecorded were likely present. The donor was CMV seropositive and belonged to the group of 250 to 350 seropositive cohort members. A peripheral blood sample was collected from each donor, and TCR beta sequencing was performed on peripheral blood mononuclear cells. The Qiagen DNeasy Blood Extraction Kit was used to extract genomic DNA from the blood cell samples. This sequence uses TRBV6-5 and TRBJ2-5; TRBD2 is a weak D gene call, 6 bases matching. The J call may be faulty, since TRBJ2-7 better matches the DNA end. The clonotype comes from a woman aged 18-29 years in good health and CMV-seropositive. Specimen: PBMCs. The DNA sequence is as follows: TGTGCCAGCAGTTTCGCCGGGACTTCCTCCTACGAGCAGTACTTC. Its translation reads: CASSFAGTSSYEQYF.